This T cell receptor (beta chain) was sequenced during a study of blood T cell repertoires in COVID-19. In the study overall: Both acute and convalescent COVID-19 samples were obtained from the United States, Italy and Spain.

V was cut by 0 bases and J by 4 bases, with 13 bases left in between. CDR1 and CDR2 (germline): LGHNA, YNFKEQ. The CDR3 length is 16 residues. Here immunoSEQ multiplex PCR was the method, and the copy in TCRdb shows in-frame clones only, minus some. The data show roughly 85,000 clones, more than 80% seen once. The source is a man aged 50 or older with active or convalescent COVID-19. Sequenced sample: peripheral blood. The chain carries TRBV4-2 and TRBJ2-1; D perhaps matches TRBD1 (6 bases). The CDR3 nucleotides are TGTGCCAGCAGCCAAGACAGGCAGGGGCTGTACAATGAGCAGTTCTTC. It yields the protein CASSQDRQGLYNEQFF.